Listed below are T cell receptor beta chains from one sample, sequenced in a study of T cell responses to AZD1222 COVID-19 vaccine. Profiling relied on immunoSEQ multiplex PCR, and the TCRdb table lists in-frame clones only, not all of them. The sample holds 75,000 to 85,000 clones; about 83% are singletons and the top ten take around 10%. Source: peripheral blood, taken 28 days after the second AZD1222 dose. Receptor source: an adult who received the AZD1222 COVID-19 vaccine. The CDR3 runs from the conserved cysteine through the conserved F or W. The order of the fields is V gene, CDR3 length, J gene, CDR3 protein.

V gene: TRBV28
CDR3 length: 12
J gene: TRBJ1-6
CDR3 protein: CASLDEHSPLHF

V gene: TRBV10-3
CDR3 length: 14
J gene: TRBJ1-2
CDR3 protein: CAMGRDSANYGYTF

V gene: TRBV5-1
CDR3 length: 13
J gene: TRBJ1-1
CDR3 protein: CASSLFGGTEAFF

V gene: TRBV19
CDR3 length: 12
J gene: TRBJ2-7
CDR3 protein: CASSSQGYEQYF

V gene: TRBV20-1
CDR3 length: 14
J gene: TRBJ2-3
CDR3 protein: CSASESGGTDTQYF

V gene: TRBV5-5
CDR3 length: 14
J gene: TRBJ1-1
CDR3 protein: CASSLLYRDTEAFF

V gene: TRBV6-5
CDR3 length: 16
J gene: TRBJ2-7
CDR3 protein: CASSYERRSRSYEQYF

V gene: TRBV5-1
CDR3 length: 14
J gene: TRBJ1-4
CDR3 protein: CASSFFGGEEKLFF

V gene: TRBV24-1
CDR3 length: 14
J gene: TRBJ2-1
CDR3 protein: CATQTSGGTNEQFF

V gene: TRBV19
CDR3 length: 16
J gene: TRBJ1-5
CDR3 protein: CASSTRTGVSNQPQHF

V gene: TRBV18
CDR3 length: 15
J gene: TRBJ1-1
CDR3 protein: CASSQSTGFGTEAFF

V gene: TRBV10-3
CDR3 length: 12
J gene: TRBJ1-2
CDR3 protein: CAISESFYGYTF

V gene: TRBV28
CDR3 length: 15
J gene: TRBJ2-5
CDR3 protein: CASGLLAGGRETQYF

V gene: TRBV5-1
CDR3 length: 17
J gene: TRBJ2-6
CDR3 protein: CASSPTGSSSGANVLTF

V gene: TRBV19
CDR3 length: 16
J gene: TRBJ2-3
CDR3 protein: CASSPPPRWGTDTQYF

V gene: TRBV12-3/TRBV12-4
CDR3 length: 13
J gene: TRBJ1-3
CDR3 protein: CASRINSGNTIYF

V gene: TRBV10-1
CDR3 length: 18
J gene: TRBJ2-1
CDR3 protein: CASSEGVAGGSSYNEQFF

V gene: TRBV7-2
CDR3 length: 15
J gene: TRBJ1-2
CDR3 protein: CASSLDRQVNYGYTF

V gene: TRBV28
CDR3 length: 13
J gene: TRBJ1-4
CDR3 protein: CASSFQVNEKLFF

V gene: TRBV6-6
CDR3 length: 14
J gene: TRBJ1-2
CDR3 protein: CASSYGGSNYGYTF

V gene: TRBV2
CDR3 length: 15
J gene: TRBJ1-4
CDR3 protein: CASRQGSSTNEKLFF

V gene: TRBV29-1
CDR3 length: 13
J gene: TRBJ2-7
CDR3 protein: CSVGTSGGAEQYF

V gene: TRBV12-3/TRBV12-4
CDR3 length: 12
J gene: TRBJ2-3
CDR3 protein: CASGSHTDTQYF

V gene: TRBV4-3
CDR3 length: 17
J gene: TRBJ2-2
CDR3 protein: CASSQDPSGGETGELFF

V gene: TRBV5-1
CDR3 length: 16
J gene: TRBJ1-3
CDR3 protein: CASSLAPGQGPNTIYF

V gene: TRBV10-3
CDR3 length: 17
J gene: TRBJ1-5
CDR3 protein: CAISDSGGQGFNQPQHF

V gene: TRBV5-1
CDR3 length: 15
J gene: TRBJ2-2
CDR3 protein: CASSWDAANTGELFF

V gene: TRBV27
CDR3 length: 15
J gene: TRBJ1-6
CDR3 protein: CASSRTGTGGSPLHF

V gene: TRBV18
CDR3 length: 13
J gene: TRBJ1-5
CDR3 protein: CASSPPGDQPQHF

V gene: TRBV6-2/TRBV6-3
CDR3 length: 14
J gene: TRBJ1-2
CDR3 protein: CASSYFGGGRGYTF

V gene: TRBV2
CDR3 length: 13
J gene: TRBJ1-5
CDR3 protein: CASRANSNQPQHF

V gene: TRBV6-5
CDR3 length: 15
J gene: TRBJ1-2
CDR3 protein: CASRTPGPLNYGYTF

V gene: TRBV28
CDR3 length: 14
J gene: TRBJ1-6
CDR3 protein: CASRLGPYNSPLHF

V gene: TRBV18
CDR3 length: 15
J gene: TRBJ1-1
CDR3 protein: CASSPFSVANTEAFF

V gene: TRBV4-3
CDR3 length: 14
J gene: TRBJ2-1
CDR3 protein: CASSQDAGYNEQFF

V gene: TRBV2
CDR3 length: 13
J gene: TRBJ1-1
CDR3 protein: CASLYLGNTEAFF

V gene: TRBV20-1
CDR3 length: 13
J gene: TRBJ2-3
CDR3 protein: CSASLGGTDTQYF

V gene: TRBV6-2/TRBV6-3
CDR3 length: 14
J gene: TRBJ1-5
CDR3 protein: CASSYNAGNQPQHF

V gene: TRBV27
CDR3 length: 14
J gene: TRBJ2-3
CDR3 protein: CASSLFQGPDTQYF

V gene: TRBV9
CDR3 length: 14
J gene: TRBJ1-6
CDR3 protein: CASSVATGNSPLHF

V gene: TRBV24-1
CDR3 length: 12
J gene: TRBJ2-5
CDR3 protein: CATSDLGETQYF

V gene: TRBV4-1
CDR3 length: 15
J gene: TRBJ2-1
CDR3 protein: CASSQRAGGYNEQFF

V gene: TRBV4-2
CDR3 length: 15
J gene: TRBJ1-6
CDR3 protein: CASSQAGTGYSPLHF

V gene: TRBV7-9
CDR3 length: 15
J gene: TRBJ2-3
CDR3 protein: CASSFGYLSTDTQYF

V gene: TRBV24-1
CDR3 length: 15
J gene: TRBJ1-3
CDR3 protein: CATSDSGGPGNTIYF

V gene: TRBV5-1
CDR3 length: 13
J gene: TRBJ2-3
CDR3 protein: CASDPGGLDTQYF

V gene: TRBV7-2
CDR3 length: 13
J gene: TRBJ1-5
CDR3 protein: CASSLMSDQPQHF

V gene: TRBV29-1
CDR3 length: 13
J gene: TRBJ2-7
CDR3 protein: CSVDGGPTYEQYF